The rows below give T cell receptor beta chains drawn from one sample of a study of blood T cell repertoires in COVID-19. Produced via immunoSEQ multiplex PCR; TCRdb's table is partial and in-frame only. Among about 320,000 clones listed, roughly 85% were seen once. The sequenced sample consisted of peripheral blood. These receptors were taken from a human donor in a cohort sampled during active COVID-19. CDR3s include the opening cysteine and the closing phenylalanine or tryptophan. D genes are given only for firm matches. A clone size is listed for some rows: how often the clone was seen (once, few, many), or a class if it is expanded.

j_call v_call clone_size d_call cdr3_nt cdr3_aa
TRBJ1-1 TRBV7-2 NA NA TGTGCCAGCAGCTTAGACAGTATGAACACTGAAGCTTTCTTT CASSLDSMNTEAFF
TRBJ2-1 TRBV4-1 NA TRBD2 TGCGCCAGCAGCCAAGATCTTGGAGCGGGGGCCCACAATGAGCAGTTCTTC CASSQDLGAGAHNEQFF
TRBJ1-3 TRBV2 NA NA TGTGCCAGCAGTGTGAGTGGGCAGTTAAACACCATATATTTT CASSVSGQLNTIYF
TRBJ2-3 TRBV7-3 NA TRBD2 TGTGCCAGCAGCTTACGGGGACTAGCCCGCGATACGCAGTATTTT CASSLRGLARDTQYF
TRBJ2-4 TRBV30 NA NA TGTGCCTGGAGTGCCATGATCCAGGGGGGAGAGTACTTC CAWSAMIQGGEYF
TRBJ2-1 TRBV2 NA TRBD2 TGTGCCAGCAGTGAAGAAGGCCGGGCGGGGGGATCCAATGAGCAGTTCTTC CASSEEGRAGGSNEQFF
TRBJ1-5 TRBV1 NA NA TGCACCAGCAGCCCGGGACAGCGACCACTTAGCAATCAGCCCCAGCATTTT CTSSPGQRPLSNQPQHF
TRBJ2-5 TRBV9 once TRBD2 TGTGCCAGCAGCCTGCTTAGCGGGGGGGCGGAGGAGACCCAGTACTTC CASSLLSGGAEETQYF
TRBJ2-4 TRBV24-1 NA TRBD2 TGTGCCACTACTCAGGGAGGGAACCGAGAGACTCAGTACTTC CATTQGGNRETQYF
TRBJ2-7 TRBV27 NA NA TGTGCCAGCAGTTTTGGGCCAGCCTACGAGCAGTACTTC CASSFGPAYEQYF
TRBJ1-1 TRBV4-1 NA NA TGCGCCAGCAGCCCGCGCAGCGCGGGTTTGTCCGAAGCTTTCTTT CASSPRSAGLSEAFF
TRBJ1-1 TRBV15 NA TRBD1 TGTGCCACCAGCAGAGAAAGGAAGGGACAGGGGGGCGCTGAAGCTTTCTTT CATSRERKGQGGAEAFF
TRBJ2-7 TRBV9 NA NA TGTGCCAGCAGCGTAGCCTTCCGGGAGCAGTACTTC CASSVAFREQYF
TRBJ1-5 TRBV3-1/TRBV3-2 NA NA TGTGCCAGCAGCCAAGTACAGAGCAATCAGCCCCAGCATTTT CASSQVQSNQPQHF
TRBJ1-6 TRBV9 NA NA TGTGCCAGCAGCGTAGCGGGCAGCAGGGATTCACCCCTCCACTTT CASSVAGSRDSPLHF
TRBJ1-4 TRBV30 NA NA TGTGCCTGGAGGGGGGGACATGAAAAACTGTTTTTT CAWRGGHEKLFF
TRBJ2-7 TRBV5-1 NA NA TGCGCCAGCAGCTTGGACGCCAGGGACTACGAGCAGTACTTC CASSLDARDYEQYF
TRBJ2-7 TRBV5-6 NA TRBD2 TGTGCCAGCAGCTCCCGGGGGGTCTTGGTCTACGAGCAGTACTTC CASSSRGVLVYEQYF
TRBJ2-2 TRBV4-1 once TRBD1 TGCGCCAGCAGCGTACAGGGGCCCACCGGGGAGCTGTTTTTT CASSVQGPTGELFF
TRBJ2-4 TRBV6-5 NA NA TGTGCCAGCAGTACCCAAGGGACGGGGGACATTCAGTACTTC CASSTQGTGDIQYF
TRBJ2-7 TRBV5-4 NA NA TGTGCCAGCAGCTTGGCCCAGGACAGATACGAGCAGTACTTC CASSLAQDRYEQYF
TRBJ1-2 TRBV29-1 once NA TGCAGCGTTGGCGATGATGGCTACACCTTC CSVGDDGYTF
TRBJ1-4 TRBV5-1 once TRBD1 TGCGCCAGCAGCCCGGGGGACAGGGGTGAAAAACTGTTTTTT CASSPGDRGEKLFF
TRBJ1-2 TRBV19 NA TRBD1 TGTGCCATAAGAACAGGGGGCAATGGCTACACCTTC CAIRTGGNGYTF
TRBJ2-1 TRBV24-1 NA TRBD1 TGTGCCACCAGTGACTCCGGGACAGTCCTCTACAATGAGCAGTTCTTC CATSDSGTVLYNEQFF
TRBJ1-3 TRBV29-1 NA TRBD1 TGCAGCGTTGGACAGGGGACGACTGGAAACACCATATATTTT CSVGQGTTGNTIYF
TRBJ2-2 TRBV24-1 NA TRBD1 TGTGCCACCAGTGATCCCATGGACAGGGTAGCCGGGGAGCTGTTTTTT CATSDPMDRVAGELFF
TRBJ2-1 TRBV3-1/TRBV3-2 NA NA TGTGCCAGCAGCCAAACTAATGAGCAGTTCTTC CASSQTNEQFF
TRBJ1-1 TRBV2 NA NA TGTGCCAGCATGAATGACCGCCAGGGGAGCACTGAAGCTTTCTTT CASMNDRQGSTEAFF
TRBJ2-5 TRBV24-1 NA NA TGTGCCACCAGTGATTTGCAAGGGGGATGGACCCAGTACTTC CATSDLQGGWTQYF
TRBJ2-7 TRBV4-2 NA TRBD2 TGTGCCAGCAGCCAGGTACTAGCGGGGACCCCCTACGAGCAGTACTTC CASSQVLAGTPYEQYF
TRBJ2-5 TRBV3-1/TRBV3-2 NA NA TGTGCCAGCTCCTACGTCGGGGTGGGCCAAGAGACCCAGTACTTC CASSYVGVGQETQYF
TRBJ1-4 TRBV2 NA NA TGTGCCAGCAGTGAAGCGCTTCATCGGGTATACGTAGAAAAACTGTTTTTT CASSEALHRVYVEKLFF
TRBJ2-3 TRBV2 NA NA TGTGCCAGCAGATCGGACTTCACAGATACGCAGTATTTT CASRSDFTDTQYF
TRBJ2-2 TRBV24-1 NA TRBD2 TGTGCCACCAGTGAATGGACTAGCGGGGGGGCTGTCGGGGAGCTGTTTTTT CATSEWTSGGAVGELFF
TRBJ2-7 TRBV18 few NA TGTGCCAGCTCACCGGGGGGTACTACACCCTACGAGCAGTACTTC CASSPGGTTPYEQYF
TRBJ2-2 TRBV5-1 NA NA TGCGCCAGCAGAAGAACGGGACGGACAGATAACACCGGGGAGCTGTTTTTT CASRRTGRTDNTGELFF
TRBJ1-1 TRBV9 NA TRBD1 TGTGCCAGCAGGCAGGGGGGTGAAGCTTTCTTT CASRQGGEAFF
TRBJ1-1 TRBV9 NA TRBD1 TGTGCCAGCACCCCGCACAGCAGGGGGATAACTGAAGCTTTCTTT CASTPHSRGITEAFF
TRBJ1-2 TRBV9 NA TRBD1 TGTGCCAGCAGCGTAGTTACAGGGGGGCATGGCTACACCTTC CASSVVTGGHGYTF
TRBJ1-1 TRBV29-1 NA TRBD1 TGCAGCGTTGGGCGGGACAGGGGGCGAGGCACTGAAGCTTTCTTT CSVGRDRGRGTEAFF
TRBJ2-1 TRBV7-9 NA TRBD2 TGTGCCAGCAGCCTGGGACTAGCGGGGGGCGAGCAGTTCTTC CASSLGLAGGEQFF
TRBJ2-3 TRBV10-3 NA TRBD1 TGTGCCATCTCGACAGGGGGCATGGCAGATACGCAGTATTTT CAISTGGMADTQYF
TRBJ2-7 TRBV5-1 NA TRBD1 TGCGCCAGCAGCCCCGGACAGGGGATCTACGAGCAGTACTTC CASSPGQGIYEQYF
TRBJ1-2 TRBV5-1 NA TRBD1 TGCGCCAGCGGAATTGCACAGGGGGCGCGTGGCTACACCTTC CASGIAQGARGYTF
TRBJ2-3 TRBV3-1/TRBV3-2 NA TRBD2 TGTGCCAGCAGCCCCAGATCTGGGCGGGGGGGCAGTGTCGGAGATACGCAGTATTTT CASSPRSGRGGSVGDTQYF
TRBJ1-1 TRBV5-5 few NA TGTGCCAGCAGCTCGACAATAATTGGAACACACACTGAAGCTTTCTTT CASSSTIIGTHTEAFF
TRBJ2-7 TRBV4-1 NA NA TGCGCCAGCAGCCAAGAATTCTCGGCTCCAGGGAAAAACTTCAACGAGCAGTACTTC CASSQEFSAPGKNFNEQYF
TRBJ1-2 TRBV21-1 NA NA TGTGCCAGCAGCAAGCGGGGGAGGGGCTATGGCTACACCTTC CASSKRGRGYGYTF
TRBJ2-3 TRBV27 NA TRBD2 TGTGCCAGCAGGTTTTTTCGCGGGGGGAGCACAGATACGCAGTATTTT CASRFFRGGSTDTQYF
TRBJ2-1 TRBV7-9 NA TRBD2 TGTGCCAGCAGCCCGGGACTAGTCTCCAATGAGCAGTTCTTC CASSPGLVSNEQFF
TRBJ2-3 TRBV12-3/TRBV12-4 NA NA TGTGCCTCCCAAGGTGGGGGGTTAGATACGCAGTATTTT CASQGGGLDTQYF
TRBJ2-1 TRBV27 NA NA TGTGCCAGCAGTTTTATAGGGGGTGAGCAGTTCTTC CASSFIGGEQFF
TRBJ1-1 TRBV5-1 NA NA TGCGCCAGCAGCTTTAACGGAGGGACGAACACTGAAGCTTTCTTT CASSFNGGTNTEAFF
TRBJ1-6 TRBV24-1 NA TRBD1 TGTGCCACCAGTGACTCGGACAGGGGAATTGATTCACCCCTCCACTTT CATSDSDRGIDSPLHF